These 13 T cell receptor beta chains were sequenced from one sample in a study of T-cell memory formation after mild COVID-19. TCRdb passed the 5' RACE reads through MiXCR, listing each CDR3 protein once. This table holds about 160,000 distinct CDR3 sequences, about a third found once. The source material was PBMCs or a T cell subset sorted from them (not recorded which). The receptors originated from an adult woman who had mild COVID-19 (a few samples of this study predate the infection). Cell type and time point are not known.

This clonotype was detected many times. This clone may be a read error of a much larger clone one base away. The chain carries TRBV4-2 and TRBJ2-7, with 8 bases matching TRBD1. The CDR3 extends over 15 amino acids. CDR1 is LGHNA and CDR2 is YNFKEQ in the germline V gene. Losses at the gene ends were 2 bases for V and 1 base for J; bases not matched to a gene: 4. CDR3 sequence reads: CASSQPGQVSYEQYF. In nucleotides, the CDR3 is TGTGCCAGCAGCCAACCGGGACAGGTGTCCTACGAGCAGTACTTC.

The chain is built from TRBV7-9 and TRBJ2-1, with 14 bases matching TRBD2. The V and J ends lost 4 bases and 9 bases, in that order; junction bases with no gene match: 11. The CDR3 loop spans 17 amino acids. Germline CDR1 is SEHNR and CDR2 is FQNEAQ (reference sequence). CDR3: CASSSRLAGGQIVEQFF. CDR3 nucleotides: TGTGCCAGCAGCTCCAGACTAGCGGGGGGGCAGATTGTTGAGCAGTTCTTC.

This sequence joins TRBV21-1 and TRBJ2-5. TRBV21-1 has pseudogene status. This CDR3 has 12 amino acids. CDR3 coding DNA: TGTGCCAGCAGCAAGAGTGCAGAGACCCAGTACTTC. Translating gives CASSKSAETQYF.

A note on this clonotype: A single base separates this from a much larger clone, so it may be a read error. The chain recombines TRBV7-2 with TRBJ1-5; D perhaps matches TRBD1 (6 bases). The CDR3 extends over 15 amino acids. CDR1 is SGHTA, CDR2 FQGNSA, per germline. The CDR3, as DNA: TGTGCCAGCAGATTAGGAGACAGGCGTAATCAGCCCCAGCATTTT. This codes for CASRLGDRRNQPQHF.

This clonotype has more than one count but fewer than ten. The V gene is TRBV7-2, the J gene TRBJ2-7; 10 bases match TRBD2. Germline V gene data show CDR1 as SGHTA and CDR2 as FQGNSA. V lost 6 bases and J lost 6; bases outside the gene matches: 5. CDR3 size: 13 residues. CDR3: CASRLAGAAEQYF. The CDR3 DNA reads TGTGCCAGCAGGCTAGCGGGAGCGGCCGAGCAGTACTTC.

This clonotype was observed a few times. The chain links TRBV20-1 to TRBJ2-5; 9 bases are shared with TRBD1. CDR3 length equals 13 residues. With 5 bases clipped from V and 5 bases from J, the junction kept 6 bases outside the gene matches. Per germline, CDR1 DFQATT and CDR2 SNEGSKA (reference sequence). The CDR3 nucleotides are TGCAGTGCTCGTACAGGGGGCTTCGAGACCCAGTACTTC. The encoded protein is CSARTGGFETQYF.

The chain carries TRBV7-6 and TRBJ2-5; 7 bases are shared with TRBD2. Germline V gene sequence: CDR1 SGHVS, CDR2 FNYEAQ. CDR3 length equals 15 residues. Unmatched junction bases numbered 5, after V lost 4 bases and J lost 0 bases. CDR3 DNA: TGTGCCAGCAGCTCCCTGGGGGGGGACCAAGAGACCCAGTACTTC. Translated: CASSSLGGDQETQYF.

The CDR3 loop is CASSSRDYFSPLHF. In DNA form, the CDR3 reads TGTGCCAGCAGCTCGAGGGATTACTTCTCACCCCTCCACTTT. V gene TRBV7-9 combines with J gene TRBJ1-6; D ambiguous. The germline V gene encodes CDR1 SEHNR and CDR2 FQNEAQ (reference sequence). The CDR3 extends over 14 amino acids. The V and J ends lost 4 bases and 10 bases respectively, with 14 bases between them.

J is TRBJ2-3 and V is TRBV7-2; 11 nucleotides match TRBD2. CDR3 length equals 18 residues. Trimming removed 5 bases from V and 0 bases from J; junction bases left unmatched: 10. From germline, CDR1 is SGHTA and CDR2 FQGNSA. Here the CDR3 reads CASSQRSSGRYSTDTQYF. CDR3 coding DNA: TGTGCCAGCAGCCAGCGGTCTAGCGGGAGGTATAGCACAGATACGCAGTATTTT.

The V and J genes are TRBV20-1 and TRBJ2-5; 9 nucleotides align to TRBD2. Germline V gives CDR1 DFQATT, CDR2 SNEGSKA (reference sequence). V was pared by 7 bases and J by 1 base, with 10 bases of the junction left unmatched. This CDR3 is 15 amino acids long. CDR3 sequence: CSVLVASGVQETQYF. CDR3 in DNA: TGCAGTGTACTGGTGGCTAGCGGGGTCCAAGAGACCCAGTACTTC.

The chain joins TRBV6-6 to TRBJ1-5; D may be TRBD1 (5 bases). Per germline, CDR1 MNHNY and CDR2 SVGAGI (reference sequence). This CDR3 contains 16 residues. Trimming removed 6 bases at V and 7 bases at J, with 22 bases between. DNA of the CDR3: TGTGCCAGCAGCCCAGGAGGTACGGGGACTGGGCAGCCCCAGCATTTT. This translates into CASSPGGTGTGQPQHF.

A few counts support this clonotype. The rearrangement uses TRBV7-9 and TRBJ1-1, with D uncertain. V lost 10 bases, J lost 7 bases, and 16 bases lay in between. This CDR3 is 12 amino acids long. Germline V gene sequence: CDR1 SEHNR, CDR2 FQNEAQ (reference sequence). The CDR3 DNA follows: TGTGCCACCGGGTCAGAATACGGTGAAGCTTTCTTT. It is translated as CATGSEYGEAFF.

The chain is built from TRBV7-2 and TRBJ2-1; maybe TRBD2 (6 bases). Per the germline V gene, CDR1 is SGHTA and CDR2 is FQGNSA. V was cut by 4 bases and J by 5 bases, with 27 bases left in between. CDR3 length equals 19 residues. The CDR3 region is CASSSPVGRERIADNEQFF. CDR3 sequence (DNA): TGTGCCAGCAGCTCCCCAGTGGGTCGGGAGCGGATCGCGGACAATGAGCAGTTCTTC.